A single T cell receptor beta chain is shown here with its context. The data derive from a study of naive and memory T cell subsets. Stated treatment: skin biopsy from PPD injection site in Mantoux-positive individual. The library had UMIs added by 3' ligation of an oligonucleotide to TCR cDNA. The SP2 primer and nested alpha and beta constant region primers amplified ligated cDNA in four rounds. Reverse transcription of blood and skin TCR RNA was primed at alpha and beta constant regions. TCRdb processed the UMI-ligation and nested PCR reads anew with MiXCR; each CDR3 protein has one entry. The repertoire includes 14,000 or so distinct CDR3 sequences, 5.2% of them detected once, and roughly 7.7% sits in the top ten. This CDR3 comprises 14 residues. Germline loops: CDR1 LGHNA, CDR2 YSLEER. V shed 4 bases and J 6 bases; nucleotides not matched to a gene: 7.

Specimen: skin, collected from a tuberculin skin test site. This receptor was taken from an adult in good health. The V call is TRBV4-3, the J call TRBJ2-7, with 9 bases fitting TRBD2. The CDR3 protein is CASSLWTSVLEQYF. CDR3 sequence (DNA): TGCGCCAGCAGCCTCTGGACTAGCGTTCTCGAGCAGTACTTC.